A single sample gave rise to the 5 T cell receptor beta chains below, sequenced in a study of blood T cell repertoires in COVID-19. Clones were read by immunoSEQ multiplex PCR, and TCRdb kept only the in-frame ones, dropping some. This sample carries tens of thousands of clones, roughly 80% of them seen once, and the ten largest clones take 4.5%. The sequenced sample consisted of peripheral blood. The source of these receptors is a woman aged 55-69 years with acute or convalescent COVID-19.

This clone counts as medium-sized. The rearrangement joins TRBV7-9 to TRBJ1-1; 9 bases map to TRBD1. The germline CDR1 and CDR2 sequences are SEHNR and FQNEAQ (reference sequence). Unmatched junction bases numbered 2, after V lost 5 bases and J lost 1 base. The CDR3 is 14 amino acids. CDR3 amino acids: CASSQQGANTEAFF. DNA for the CDR3: TGTGCCAGCAGCCAACAGGGGGCGAACACTGAAGCTTTCTTT.

This chain connects TRBV5-1 to TRBJ1-2; a possible D gene is TRBD1 (6 bases). Germline-derived CDR1 and CDR2 are SGHRS and YFSETQ. This CDR3 has 14 amino acids. The V and J ends lost 3 bases and 2 bases respectively, with 11 bases between them. Here the CDR3 DNA reads TGCGCCAGCAGCTGGGGCGACAGGAACTATGGCTACACCTTC. Protein product: CASSWGDRNYGYTF. The full variable domain, with the rest looked up from reference TRBV5-1 and TRBJ1-2, is KAGVTQTPRYLIKTRGQQVTLSCSPISGHRSVSWYQQTPGQGLQFLFEYFSETQRNKGNFPGRFSGRQFSNSRSEMNVSTLELGDSALYLCASSWGDRNYGYTFGSGTRLTVV.

The chain uses TRBV7-2 and TRBJ2-3, with 10 bases that match TRBD2. V gave up 5 bases and J gave up 1 base; unmatched junction bases: 9. Germline CDR1 reads SGHTA; CDR2 reads FQGNSA. The CDR3 is made up of 17 amino acids. The CDR3 sequence: CASSPQAGGRGTDTQYF. CDR3 coding DNA: TGTGCCAGCAGCCCCCAAGCGGGGGGGCGCGGCACAGATACGCAGTATTTT.

Comments on this clone: Since the CDR3 does not end with the conserved phenylalanine or tryptophan, this likely comes from a read error. Because the CDR3's place on the DNA is in doubt, the DNA is left out and the CDR3 is given as listed by TCRdb. The chain joins TRBV6-6 to TRBJ1-2; the table's D call of TRBD1 was not tested on the DNA. The CDR3 spans 14 residues, counting both ends. Germline V lookup: CDR1 MNHNY, CDR2 SVGAGI (reference sequence). The CDR3 spells CASMVGTGALNVCH.

A single count supports this clone. CDR3 bases: TGTGCCAGCAGCCAAGGACTAGCAGATACGCAGTATTTT. This sequence encodes CASSQGLADTQYF. The rearrangement links TRBV4-2 to TRBJ2-3; D might be TRBD2 (6 bases). V lost 1 base to trimming and J lost 4 bases, with 6 bases between them. Germline assignment: CDR1 LGHNA and CDR2 YNFKEQ. The CDR3 covers 13 residues.